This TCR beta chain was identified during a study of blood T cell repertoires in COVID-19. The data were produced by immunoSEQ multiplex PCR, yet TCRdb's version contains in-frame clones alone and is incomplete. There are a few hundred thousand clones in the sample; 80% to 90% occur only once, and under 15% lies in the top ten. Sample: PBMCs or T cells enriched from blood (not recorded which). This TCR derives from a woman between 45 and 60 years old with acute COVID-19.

The CDR3 here is CASSSGLAGGWADTQYF. CDR3 nucleotide sequence: TGTGCCAGCAGCTCGGGACTAGCGGGAGGGTGGGCAGATACGCAGTATTTT. The J gene is TRBJ2-3, the V gene TRBV7-2; TRBD2 matches 16 bases. The length of the CDR3 is 17 residues. The V gene's germline CDR1 is SGHTA and CDR2 FQGNSA. The V and J ends lost 4 bases and 4 bases, in that order; junction bases with no gene match: 5. The full variable domain, its missing parts supplied by reference TRBV7-2 and TRBJ2-3, is GAGVSQSPSNKVTEKGKDVELRCDPISGHTALYWYRQSLGQGLEFLIYFQGNSAPDKSGLPSDRFSAERTGGSVSTLTIQRTQQEDSAVYLCASSSGLAGGWADTQYFGPGTRLTVL.